The present entry profiles one TCR beta chain with its context. V shed 2 bases and J shed 0 bases, with 6 bases lying between them. This CDR3 is 14 amino acids long. Germline CDR1 reads SGDLS; CDR2 reads YYNGEE. This sample stems from a study of cytomegalovirus exposure and HLA in healthy donors. Use of 60 Vbeta and 13 Jbeta primers characterized the PCR. Here immunoSEQ multiplex PCR was the method, and the copy in TCRdb shows in-frame clones only, minus some. The repertoire has fewer than 150,000 clones, about three quarters of them found once; the top ten carry approximately 15%. Sample: PBMCs. The chain combines TRBV9 with TRBJ1-5; perhaps TRBD1 as D (5 bases). The clonotype was recovered from a human donor in good health. The CDR3 coding sequence is TGTGCCAGCAGCGTGGGGCTTAGCAATCAGCCCCAGCATTTT. As protein: CASSVGLSNQPQHF.